This T cell receptor (beta chain) emerged from a study of CD8+ T cells in alopecia areata. About the research overall: The study gave treated patients oral tofacitinib at 5 to 10 mg twice daily. Tofacitinib lasted 6 to 18 months, then 6 months off drug.

Specimens obtained from alopecia areata patients comprised lesional scalp punch biopsies and peripheral blood. The CDR3 loop spans 16 amino acids. Germline V gene lookup returns CDR1 SNHLY and CDR2 FYNNEI. V was pared by 6 bases and J by 0 bases, with 16 bases between. RNA was isolated and reverse transcribed to cDNA, the sequencing template. TCRdb keeps only in-frame clones here, not all; method: immunoSEQ multiplex PCR. The table has more than 10,000 clones, approximately 60% seen once. Sequencing used skin, obtained at week 0. The rearrangement links TRBV2 to TRBJ2-3, with D possibly TRBD2 on 6 matching bases. The clonotype originates from a human donor with alopecia areata. Here the CDR3 DNA reads TGTGCCAGCAGCAAGGGACTCCTTGCTAGCACAGATACGCAGTATTTT. This codes for CASSKGLLASTDTQYF.